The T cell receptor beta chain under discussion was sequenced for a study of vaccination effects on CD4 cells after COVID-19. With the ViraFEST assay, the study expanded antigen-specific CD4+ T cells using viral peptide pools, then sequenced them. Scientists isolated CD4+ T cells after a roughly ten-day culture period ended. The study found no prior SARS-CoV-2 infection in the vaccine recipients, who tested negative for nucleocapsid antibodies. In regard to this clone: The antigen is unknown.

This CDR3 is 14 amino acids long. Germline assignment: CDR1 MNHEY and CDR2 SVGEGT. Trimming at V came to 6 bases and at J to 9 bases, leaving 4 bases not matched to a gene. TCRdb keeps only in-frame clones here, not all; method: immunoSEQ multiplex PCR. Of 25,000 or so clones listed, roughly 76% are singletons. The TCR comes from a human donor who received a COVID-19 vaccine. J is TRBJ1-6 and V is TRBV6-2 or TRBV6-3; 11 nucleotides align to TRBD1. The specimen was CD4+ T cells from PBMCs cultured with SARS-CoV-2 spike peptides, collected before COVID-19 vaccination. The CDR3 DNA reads TGTGCCAGCAGCCCTGGACAGGGGGCTTCACCCCTCCACTTT. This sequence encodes CASSPGQGASPLHF.